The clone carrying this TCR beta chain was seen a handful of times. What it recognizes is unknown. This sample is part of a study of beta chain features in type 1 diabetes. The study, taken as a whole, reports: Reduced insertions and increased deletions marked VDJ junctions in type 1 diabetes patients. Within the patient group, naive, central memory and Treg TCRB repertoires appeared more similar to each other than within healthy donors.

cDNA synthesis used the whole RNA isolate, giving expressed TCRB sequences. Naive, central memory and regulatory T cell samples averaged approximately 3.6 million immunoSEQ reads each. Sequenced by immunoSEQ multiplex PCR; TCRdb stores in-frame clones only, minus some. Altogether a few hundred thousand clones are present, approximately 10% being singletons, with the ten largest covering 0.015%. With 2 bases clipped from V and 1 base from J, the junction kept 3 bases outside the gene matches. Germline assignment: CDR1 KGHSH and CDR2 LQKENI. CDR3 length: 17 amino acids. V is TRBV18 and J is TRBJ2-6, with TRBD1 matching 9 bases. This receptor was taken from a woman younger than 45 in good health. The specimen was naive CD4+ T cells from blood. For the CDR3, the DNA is TGTGCCAGCTCACCAGGGACAGGGACATCTGGGGCCAACGTCCTGACTTTC. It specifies CASSPGTGTSGANVLTF.